Listed below are T cell receptor beta chains from one sample, sequenced in a study of blood T cell repertoires in COVID-19. Sequencing used immunoSEQ multiplex PCR; TCRdb keeps in-frame clones, though not all of them. This repertoire shows fewer than 250,000 clones, 75% to 85% found once; its top ten account for 5.5%. The sequenced sample consisted of peripheral blood. These receptors were collected from a human donor in a cohort sampled during active COVID-19. Each CDR3 is given with its conserved first and last residue. The D gene is left open where the match is weak. Clone sizes are given selectively: once, few, many, or a class where the clone is expanded.

clone size: few
J gene: TRBJ2-5
V gene: TRBV7-6
D gene: NA
CDR3 DNA: TGTGCCAGCAGCTTAGAAAATGCGGGGGCGCCGGGGGAGACCCAGTACTTC
CDR3 protein: CASSLENAGAPGETQYF

clone size: NA
J gene: TRBJ1-5
V gene: TRBV5-5
D gene: NA
CDR3 DNA: TGTGCCAGCAGCTTGGTAACTTCGGATCAGCCCCAGCATTTT
CDR3 protein: CASSLVTSDQPQHF

clone size: NA
J gene: TRBJ1-2
V gene: TRBV20-1
D gene: NA
CDR3 DNA: TGCAGTGCTAGTCGCCGCGGAGGCCGATTTAACTATGGCTACACCTTC
CDR3 protein: CSASRRGGRFNYGYTF

clone size: NA
J gene: TRBJ2-4
V gene: TRBV24-1
D gene: NA
CDR3 DNA: TGTGCCACCAGTGATTTAAGGCAGGGAAACATTCAGTACTTC
CDR3 protein: CATSDLRQGNIQYF

clone size: NA
J gene: TRBJ1-2
V gene: TRBV2
D gene: NA
CDR3 DNA: TGTGCCAGCAGTGAAAGCCGCATGGGACTGGACTATGGCTACACCTTC
CDR3 protein: CASSESRMGLDYGYTF

clone size: NA
J gene: TRBJ2-7
V gene: TRBV6-6
D gene: NA
CDR3 DNA: TGTGCGGCGGGGTTCGAGAAGCGCGAGCAGTACTTC
CDR3 protein: CAAGFEKREQYF

clone size: NA
J gene: TRBJ1-1
V gene: TRBV12-5
D gene: NA
CDR3 DNA: TGTGCTAGTGGTTTGGTTGCCGGGATGAACACTGAAGCTTTCTTT
CDR3 protein: CASGLVAGMNTEAFF

clone size: NA
J gene: TRBJ1-4
V gene: TRBV19
D gene: TRBD1
CDR3 DNA: TGTGCCAGTAGTATACCGGGACAGGGACACGAAAAACTGTTTTTT
CDR3 protein: CASSIPGQGHEKLFF

clone size: NA
J gene: TRBJ1-5
V gene: TRBV3-1/TRBV3-2
D gene: TRBD1
CDR3 DNA: TGTGCCAGCAGCCAAGCTGGACAGGGCTCCAATCAGCCCCAGCATTTT
CDR3 protein: CASSQAGQGSNQPQHF

clone size: NA
J gene: TRBJ1-5
V gene: TRBV7-3
D gene: TRBD1
CDR3 DNA: TGTGCCAGCAGCTTAGGAGGGGGCGCCGGGTATAGCAATCAGCCCCAGCATTTT
CDR3 protein: CASSLGGGAGYSNQPQHF

clone size: once
J gene: TRBJ2-3
V gene: TRBV29-1
D gene: TRBD2
CDR3 DNA: TGCAGCGTTGAAGGGGCGGGCGGGGGGACAGATACGCAGTATTTT
CDR3 protein: CSVEGAGGGTDTQYF

clone size: NA
J gene: TRBJ2-3
V gene: TRBV7-9
D gene: NA
CDR3 DNA: TGTGCCAGCAGCTTAGCCAGTGTCACAGATACGCAGTATTTT
CDR3 protein: CASSLASVTDTQYF

clone size: NA
J gene: TRBJ2-2
V gene: TRBV7-9
D gene: TRBD1
CDR3 DNA: TGTGCCAGCAGGACTGTGGACAGGGCGGCCGGGGAGCTGTTTTTT
CDR3 protein: CASRTVDRAAGELFF

clone size: NA
J gene: TRBJ2-1
V gene: TRBV7-2
D gene: NA
CDR3 DNA: TGTGCCAGCAGCTTATGGACTAACTCCTACAATGAGCAGTTCTTC
CDR3 protein: CASSLWTNSYNEQFF

clone size: once
J gene: TRBJ2-1
V gene: TRBV5-1
D gene: TRBD1
CDR3 DNA: TGCGCCAGCAGCTGGAGGTCGAGAAACAGGGGGAATGAGCAGTTCTTC
CDR3 protein: CASSWRSRNRGNEQFF

clone size: NA
J gene: TRBJ2-1
V gene: TRBV19
D gene: NA
CDR3 DNA: TGTGCCAGTAGTATTTATACAGGGATTTACAATGAGCAGTTCTTC
CDR3 protein: CASSIYTGIYNEQFF

clone size: NA
J gene: TRBJ2-7
V gene: TRBV19
D gene: NA
CDR3 DNA: TGTGCCAGTAGTATACAAGGGGCCGCCGAGCAGTACTTC
CDR3 protein: CASSIQGAAEQYF

clone size: NA
J gene: TRBJ2-1
V gene: TRBV18
D gene: NA
CDR3 DNA: TGTGCCAGCTCACCACGTCAGGCTAGCTCCCGGCCCCGGAATGAGCAGTTCTTC
CDR3 protein: CASSPRQASSRPRNEQFF

clone size: NA
J gene: TRBJ1-4
V gene: TRBV11-2
D gene: NA
CDR3 DNA: TGTGCCAGCAGCTTAGTTCGGACAGCTGAAAAACTGTTTTTT
CDR3 protein: CASSLVRTAEKLFF

clone size: NA
J gene: TRBJ1-6
V gene: TRBV7-9
D gene: TRBD1
CDR3 DNA: TGTGCCAGCAGCCCAACCTCCGGGACAGGGTATTCACCCCTCCACTTT
CDR3 protein: CASSPTSGTGYSPLHF

clone size: NA
J gene: TRBJ1-4
V gene: TRBV25-1
D gene: TRBD1
CDR3 DNA: TGTGCCAGCAGTGTTACAGGGGGCGGAGAAAAACTGTTTTTT
CDR3 protein: CASSVTGGGEKLFF

clone size: once
J gene: TRBJ1-2
V gene: TRBV5-4
D gene: NA
CDR3 DNA: TGTGCCAGCAGCCAGAGCGGTCCAGCAAGGGGCTACACCTTC
CDR3 protein: CASSQSGPARGYTF

clone size: NA
J gene: TRBJ2-2
V gene: TRBV6-4
D gene: TRBD2
CDR3 DNA: TGTGCCAGCAGTGACTCGGCGGGAGGGCCCGGCGGGGAGCTGTTTTTT
CDR3 protein: CASSDSAGGPGGELFF

clone size: NA
J gene: TRBJ1-1
V gene: TRBV28
D gene: NA
CDR3 DNA: TGTGCCAGCAGTTTAGGGGGAGGGGGAACTGAAGCTTTCTTT
CDR3 protein: CASSLGGGGTEAFF

clone size: NA
J gene: TRBJ1-2
V gene: TRBV10-3
D gene: TRBD1
CDR3 DNA: TGTGCCATCCTCCGGGACAGGGGTGACTATGGCTACACCTTC
CDR3 protein: CAILRDRGDYGYTF

clone size: once
J gene: TRBJ2-1
V gene: TRBV6-2/TRBV6-3
D gene: TRBD1
CDR3 DNA: TGTGCCAGCAGTTACCAGACAGGGGAGCAGTTCTTC
CDR3 protein: CASSYQTGEQFF

clone size: few
J gene: TRBJ1-5
V gene: TRBV2
D gene: NA
CDR3 DNA: TGTGCCAGCAGTGAAGCGGCAGGGGATCAGCCCCAGCATTTT
CDR3 protein: CASSEAAGDQPQHF

clone size: NA
J gene: TRBJ1-1
V gene: TRBV2
D gene: NA
CDR3 DNA: TGTGCCAGCAGTGAACAGGGTTTAAACACTGAAGCTTTCTTT
CDR3 protein: CASSEQGLNTEAFF

clone size: NA
J gene: TRBJ2-5
V gene: TRBV24-1
D gene: TRBD1
CDR3 DNA: TGTGCCACCAGTGATCGCCGACAGGGCCAAGAGACCCAGTACTTC
CDR3 protein: CATSDRRQGQETQYF

clone size: NA
J gene: TRBJ1-2
V gene: TRBV19
D gene: NA
CDR3 DNA: TGTGCCAGTAGTATCCCTTGGACACTGAACTATGGCTACACCTTC
CDR3 protein: CASSIPWTLNYGYTF

clone size: few
J gene: TRBJ1-2
V gene: TRBV10-3
D gene: TRBD1
CDR3 DNA: TGTGCCATCAGTTTCCAACAGGGGAGCTACACCTTC
CDR3 protein: CAISFQQGSYTF

clone size: NA
J gene: TRBJ1-1
V gene: TRBV3-1/TRBV3-2
D gene: TRBD1
CDR3 DNA: TGTGCCACGCAGCGCTCGGGACAGGGTGTTTCTGAAGCTTTCTTT
CDR3 protein: CATQRSGQGVSEAFF

clone size: NA
J gene: TRBJ1-2
V gene: TRBV6-5
D gene: NA
CDR3 DNA: TGTGCCAGCAGGGGGGACATTAACAACTATGGCTACACCTTC
CDR3 protein: CASRGDINNYGYTF

clone size: NA
J gene: TRBJ2-1
V gene: TRBV5-5
D gene: TRBD2
CDR3 DNA: TGTGCCAGCAGCTCCCACGGCGGGAGGTCCTACAATGAGCAGTTCTTC
CDR3 protein: CASSSHGGRSYNEQFF

clone size: NA
J gene: TRBJ1-2
V gene: TRBV19
D gene: TRBD1
CDR3 DNA: TGTGCCAGTAGTATCGGACAGGGCGAATGGATGCGGGGCTACACCTTC
CDR3 protein: CASSIGQGEWMRGYTF

clone size: NA
J gene: TRBJ2-4
V gene: TRBV5-1
D gene: NA
CDR3 DNA: TGCGCCAGCAGCTTGGATGGGTGGGGCTGGGACATTCAGTACTTC
CDR3 protein: CASSLDGWGWDIQYF

clone size: NA
J gene: TRBJ1-1
V gene: TRBV11-2
D gene: NA
CDR3 DNA: TGTGCCAGCAGCTCTATAGCCACGCAGAGGAACACTGAAGCTTTCTTT
CDR3 protein: CASSSIATQRNTEAFF

clone size: NA
J gene: TRBJ1-3
V gene: TRBV3-1/TRBV3-2
D gene: TRBD1
CDR3 DNA: TGTGCCAGCAGCGCTCCGGGACAGGGATACGGAAACACCATATATTTT
CDR3 protein: CASSAPGQGYGNTIYF

clone size: few
J gene: TRBJ2-5
V gene: TRBV10-3
D gene: TRBD1
CDR3 DNA: TGTGCCATCAGTGGACAGGGGGCACGGGAGACCCAGTACTTC
CDR3 protein: CAISGQGARETQYF

clone size: NA
J gene: TRBJ2-7
V gene: TRBV12-1
D gene: NA
CDR3 DNA: TGTGCCAGCAGCTTTGGGCAATACGAGCAGTACTTC
CDR3 protein: CASSFGQYEQYF

clone size: NA
J gene: TRBJ2-5
V gene: TRBV14
D gene: NA
CDR3 DNA: TGTGCCAGCAGCGTCAGTGAAGAGACCCAGTACTTC
CDR3 protein: CASSVSEETQYF

clone size: NA
J gene: TRBJ1-1
V gene: TRBV6-5
D gene: TRBD1
CDR3 DNA: TGTGCCAGCAGTCCTCGGACAGGGGCGGGGACTGAAGCTTTCTTT
CDR3 protein: CASSPRTGAGTEAFF

clone size: NA
J gene: TRBJ2-5
V gene: TRBV25-1
D gene: TRBD1
CDR3 DNA: TGTGCCAGCAGTGACAGACAGGGGATAAAGACCCAGTACTTC
CDR3 protein: CASSDRQGIKTQYF

clone size: NA
J gene: TRBJ2-1
V gene: TRBV5-1
D gene: NA
CDR3 DNA: TGCGCCAGCAGCGCGGGGTTGAGCTCCTACAATGAGCAGTTCTTC
CDR3 protein: CASSAGLSSYNEQFF

clone size: NA
J gene: TRBJ2-1
V gene: TRBV14
D gene: TRBD2
CDR3 DNA: TGTGCCAGCAGCCAAGTTAGCGGGAGTTTCTCCTCCTACAATGAGCAGTTCTTC
CDR3 protein: CASSQVSGSFSSYNEQFF

clone size: NA
J gene: TRBJ2-2
V gene: TRBV2
D gene: TRBD2
CDR3 DNA: TGTGCCAGCAGGGGACTAGCGAGAGTCCTCGGGGAGCTGTTTTTT
CDR3 protein: CASRGLARVLGELFF

clone size: few
J gene: TRBJ1-5
V gene: TRBV4-2
D gene: NA
CDR3 DNA: TGTGCCAGCAGCCAAGGCGAGTTTATGACACCCGGCAATCAGCCCCAGCATTTT
CDR3 protein: CASSQGEFMTPGNQPQHF

clone size: NA
J gene: TRBJ2-7
V gene: TRBV11-2
D gene: NA
CDR3 DNA: TGTGCCAGCAGCTTAGTCCATACAGGTAGATACGAGCAGTACTTC
CDR3 protein: CASSLVHTGRYEQYF

clone size: NA
J gene: TRBJ2-1
V gene: TRBV19
D gene: TRBD2
CDR3 DNA: TGTGCCAGTAGTATAGAAGGACTAGCGGGATGGGAGAGGGGGAAGTTCTTC
CDR3 protein: CASSIEGLAGWERGKFF

clone size: NA
J gene: TRBJ2-4
V gene: TRBV19
D gene: TRBD1
CDR3 DNA: TGTGCCAGTAGTACGGGACAGGGGGTAAACATTCAGTACTTC
CDR3 protein: CASSTGQGVNIQYF

clone size: NA
J gene: TRBJ2-3
V gene: TRBV6-5
D gene: TRBD2
CDR3 DNA: TGTGCCAGCAGTTATAAATTAGCGGGAGCCACAGATACGCAGTATTTT
CDR3 protein: CASSYKLAGATDTQYF

clone size: NA
J gene: TRBJ1-1
V gene: TRBV6-6
D gene: NA
CDR3 DNA: TGTGCCAGCAGTCCACCTGATTACATGAACACTGAAGCTTTCTTT
CDR3 protein: CASSPPDYMNTEAFF

clone size: NA
J gene: TRBJ2-3
V gene: TRBV12-5
D gene: NA
CDR3 DNA: TGTGCTAGTGGTTTGGTACTGTGGGGGGGCAGGTCAGATACGCAGTATTTT
CDR3 protein: CASGLVLWGGRSDTQYF

clone size: NA
J gene: TRBJ2-5
V gene: TRBV28
D gene: NA
CDR3 DNA: TGTGCCAGCAGTTTTAACCCCTTTACGGGAGTGGATGAAGAGACCCAGTACTTC
CDR3 protein: CASSFNPFTGVDEETQYF

clone size: few
J gene: TRBJ2-2
V gene: TRBV24-1
D gene: NA
CDR3 DNA: TGTGCCACCAGTGATCGGGGGACCGGGGAGCTGTTTTTT
CDR3 protein: CATSDRGTGELFF

clone size: NA
J gene: TRBJ1-1
V gene: TRBV19
D gene: NA
CDR3 DNA: TGTGCCAGTAGTAGCGCGGGGCGGAACACTGAAGCTTTCTTT
CDR3 protein: CASSSAGRNTEAFF

clone size: NA
J gene: TRBJ2-1
V gene: TRBV11-3
D gene: NA
CDR3 DNA: TGTGCCAGCAGCAACGGACAAGCGGGCGAGAAGCAGTTCTTC
CDR3 protein: CASSNGQAGEKQFF

clone size: NA
J gene: TRBJ2-7
V gene: TRBV11-1
D gene: TRBD1
CDR3 DNA: TGTGCCAGCAGCACCCGGGACAGTTATCCATACGAGCAGTACTTC
CDR3 protein: CASSTRDSYPYEQYF

clone size: once
J gene: TRBJ1-1
V gene: TRBV29-1
D gene: NA
CDR3 DNA: TGCAGCGTTTCGGAGGGGAGACCTGAAGCTTTCTTT
CDR3 protein: CSVSEGRPEAFF